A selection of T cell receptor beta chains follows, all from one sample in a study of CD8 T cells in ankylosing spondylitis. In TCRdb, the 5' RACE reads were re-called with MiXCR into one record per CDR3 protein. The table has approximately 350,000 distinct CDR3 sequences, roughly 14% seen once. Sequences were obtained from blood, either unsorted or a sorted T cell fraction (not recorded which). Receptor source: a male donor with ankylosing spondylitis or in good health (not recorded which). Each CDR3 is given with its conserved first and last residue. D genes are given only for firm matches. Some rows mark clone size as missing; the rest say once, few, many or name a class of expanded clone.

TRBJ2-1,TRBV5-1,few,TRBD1,CASSGEPGQRLNEQFF,TGCGCCAGCAGCGGGGAACCGGGACAGAGACTCAATGAGCAGTTCTTC
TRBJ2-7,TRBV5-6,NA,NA,CASRVREIWYEQYF,TGTGCCAGCAGAGTCCGGGAGATTTGGTACGAGCAGTACTTC
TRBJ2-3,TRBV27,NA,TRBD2,CASSLGLARTDTQYF,TGTGCCAGCAGTCTTGGACTAGCGAGGACAGATACGCAGTATTTT
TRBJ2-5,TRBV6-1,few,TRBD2,CASTPPGGTETQYF,TGTGCCAGCACTCCCCCGGGAGGAACAGAGACCCAGTACTTC
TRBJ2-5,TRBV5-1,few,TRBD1,CASSLFLGTVETQYF,TGCGCCAGCAGCTTGTTCCTGGGGACAGTAGAGACCCAGTACTTC
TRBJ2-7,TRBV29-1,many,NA,CSLPHEQYF,TGCAGCCTTCCCCACGAGCAGTACTTC
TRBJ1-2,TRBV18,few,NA,CASSPPAGNYGYTF,TGTGCCAGCTCACCACCAGCAGGAAACTATGGCTACACCTTC
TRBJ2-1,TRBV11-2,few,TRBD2,CASSHPGTSGGLSYNEQFF,TGTGCCAGCAGCCATCCCGGGACTAGCGGGGGCCTGTCCTACAATGAGCAGTTCTTC
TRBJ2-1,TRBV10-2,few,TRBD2,CASRNTAGTSANEQFF,TGCGCCAGCAGAAACACCGCCGGGACTAGCGCCAATGAGCAGTTCTTC
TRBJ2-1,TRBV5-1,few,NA,CASSPGGSGPYNEQFF,TGCGCCAGCAGCCCAGGAGGGAGCGGCCCCTACAATGAGCAGTTCTTC
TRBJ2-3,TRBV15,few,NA,CATSRDVTGKTLGF,TGTGCCACCAGCAGAGATGTCACCGGGAAAACCCTGGGTTTT
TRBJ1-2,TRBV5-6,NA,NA,CASSAGLDGGYTF,TGTGCCAGCAGCGCGGGACTGGACGGTGGCTACACCTTC
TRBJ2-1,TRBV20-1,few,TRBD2,CSVSGVAYNEQFF,TGCAGTGTGAGCGGGGTAGCCTACAATGAGCAGTTCTTC
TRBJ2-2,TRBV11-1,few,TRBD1,CASSHLTGGKRNTGELFF,TGTGCCAGCAGCCATCTGACAGGGGGAAAAAGAAACACCGGGGAGCTGTTTTTT
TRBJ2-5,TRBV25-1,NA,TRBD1,CASSDLQGGIVQETQYF,TGTGCCAGCAGTGATTTACAAGGGGGCATAGTCCAAGAGACCCAGTACTTC
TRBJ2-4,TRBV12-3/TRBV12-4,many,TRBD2,CASSFSGTGKNIQYF,TGTGCCAGCAGCTTTAGCGGGACGGGCAAAAACATTCAGTACTTC
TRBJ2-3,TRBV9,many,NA,CASNRDRTDTQYF,TGTGCCAGCAACCGGGATCGGACAGATACGCAGTATTTT
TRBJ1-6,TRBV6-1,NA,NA,CASSEGRIHSPLHF,TGTGCCAGCAGTGAGGGACGGATTCATTCACCCCTCCACTTT
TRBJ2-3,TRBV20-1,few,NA,CSANGRADTQYF,TGCAGTGCTAACGGCCGGGCAGATACGCAGTATTTT
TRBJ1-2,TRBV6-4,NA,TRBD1,CASSATGDYGYTF,TGTGCCAGCAGTGCGACAGGGGACTATGGCTACACCTTC
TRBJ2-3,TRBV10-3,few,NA,CAISDSPGTDTQYF,TGTGCCATCAGTGACTCCCCCGGCACAGATACGCAGTATTTT
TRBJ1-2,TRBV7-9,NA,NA,CSSSLTGQGKPYGYTF,TGTTCCAGCAGCCTAACCGGGCAGGGTAAACCCTATGGCTACACCTTC
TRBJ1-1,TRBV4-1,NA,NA,CASSQWEGLNTEAFF,TGCGCCAGCAGCCAATGGGAAGGTCTGAACACTGAAGCTTTCTTT
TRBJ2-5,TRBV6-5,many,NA,CASSYSGARQETQYF,TGTGCCAGCAGTTACTCAGGGGCGAGACAAGAGACCCAGTACTTC
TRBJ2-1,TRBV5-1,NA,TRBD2,CASSSSAGGEGEQFF,TGCGCCAGCAGCTCCTCAGCGGGAGGGGAGGGTGAGCAGTTCTTC
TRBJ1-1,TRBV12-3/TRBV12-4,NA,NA,CASTFRRNTEAFF,TGTGCCAGCACTTTTAGGAGGAACACTGAAGCTTTCTTT
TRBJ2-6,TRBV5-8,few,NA,CASTPYAGTSGANVLTF,TGTGCCAGCACCCCCTACGCAGGGACCTCTGGGGCCAACGTCCTGACTTTC
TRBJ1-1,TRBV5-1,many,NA,CASSLSLNTEAFF,TGCGCCAGCAGCTTGTCCTTGAACACTGAAGCTTTCTTT
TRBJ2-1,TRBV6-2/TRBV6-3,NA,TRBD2,CASARGGSHNEQFF,TGTGCCAGCGCCCGGGGGGGCTCCCACAATGAGCAGTTCTTC
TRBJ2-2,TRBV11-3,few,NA,CASSLDLVATGELFF,TGTGCCAGCAGCTTAGATCTGGTGGCCACCGGGGAGCTGTTTTTT
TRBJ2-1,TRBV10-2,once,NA,CASSENGLSYNEQFF,TGCGCCAGCAGTGAAAACGGCCTCTCCTACAATGAGCAGTTCTTC
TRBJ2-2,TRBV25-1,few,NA,CASRDFPGELFF,TGTGCCAGCAGGGACTTTCCCGGGGAGCTGTTTTTT
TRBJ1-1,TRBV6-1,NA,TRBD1,CASRETGTTEAFF,TGTGCCAGCAGAGAGACAGGGACCACTGAAGCTTTCTTT
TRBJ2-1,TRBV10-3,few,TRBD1,CAISRETGGVGEQFF,TGTGCCATCAGTAGGGAGACAGGGGGCGTGGGGGAGCAGTTCTTC
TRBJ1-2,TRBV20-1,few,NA,CSARDARRPYGYTF,TGCAGTGCTAGAGATGCACGTAGGCCCTATGGCTACACCTTC
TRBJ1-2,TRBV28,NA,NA,CASSLNTGQEVGYTF,TGTGCCAGCAGTTTAAATACGGGCCAAGAGGTTGGCTACACCTTC
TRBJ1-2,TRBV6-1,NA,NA,CASSPEGTDANYGYTF,TGTGCCAGCAGTCCAGAAGGGACGGACGCTAACTATGGCTACACCTTC
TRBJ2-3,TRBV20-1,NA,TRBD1,CSAHPVGTGGTDTQYF,TGCAGTGCCCACCCCGTTGGGACAGGGGGAACAGATACGCAGTATTTT
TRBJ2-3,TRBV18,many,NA,CASSPRGSTDTQYF,TGTGCCAGCTCACCAAGGGGTAGCACAGATACGCAGTATTTT
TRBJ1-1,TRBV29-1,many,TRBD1,CSVDRGLHTEAFF,TGCAGCGTAGACAGGGGGCTACACACTGAAGCTTTCTTT
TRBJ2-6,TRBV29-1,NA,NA,CSAVGESGANVLTF,TGCAGCGCCGTCGGGGAGTCTGGGGCCAACGTCCTGACTTTC
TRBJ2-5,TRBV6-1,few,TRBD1,CASGTAQETQYF,TGTGCCAGCGGGACAGCGCAAGAGACCCAGTACTTC